This entry is about one T cell receptor (beta chain). What it recognizes is unknown. Trimming took 0 bases from V and 1 from J, leaving 15 bases between them. This CDR3 is built from 16 residues. The germline CDR1 and CDR2 sequences are GTSNPN and SVGIG (reference sequence). The table came from immunoSEQ multiplex PCR; TCRdb's copy has only in-frame clones and leaves some out. The profile covers around 35,000 clones, with 65% to 70% appearing a single time and 4.2% taken by the ten largest. This specimen comes from a study of vaccination effects on CD4 cells after COVID-19. Study information: Sequencing was preceded by expansion of antigen-specific CD4+ T cells with viral peptide pools in the ViraFEST assay. General study findings and limits: Late post-vaccination, clones induced by infection and those induced by vaccine underwent marked clonal contraction.

The culture ran for 10 to 11 days, and then CD4+ T cells were isolated. The vaccine recipients had no prior SARS-CoV-2 infection, with negative nucleocapsid antibodies. Days 3 and 7 saw half the medium replaced with IL-2 medium. The chain carries TRBV30 and TRBJ1-1, with no clear D. The TCR comes from a human donor who received a COVID-19 vaccine. This material consisted of CD4+ T cells from PBMCs cultured without peptide, taken before COVID-19 vaccination. In DNA, the CDR3 is TGTGCCTGGAGTGTACCATGGGGAACCAGGAACACTGAAGCTTTCTTT. It is translated as CAWSVPWGTRNTEAFF.